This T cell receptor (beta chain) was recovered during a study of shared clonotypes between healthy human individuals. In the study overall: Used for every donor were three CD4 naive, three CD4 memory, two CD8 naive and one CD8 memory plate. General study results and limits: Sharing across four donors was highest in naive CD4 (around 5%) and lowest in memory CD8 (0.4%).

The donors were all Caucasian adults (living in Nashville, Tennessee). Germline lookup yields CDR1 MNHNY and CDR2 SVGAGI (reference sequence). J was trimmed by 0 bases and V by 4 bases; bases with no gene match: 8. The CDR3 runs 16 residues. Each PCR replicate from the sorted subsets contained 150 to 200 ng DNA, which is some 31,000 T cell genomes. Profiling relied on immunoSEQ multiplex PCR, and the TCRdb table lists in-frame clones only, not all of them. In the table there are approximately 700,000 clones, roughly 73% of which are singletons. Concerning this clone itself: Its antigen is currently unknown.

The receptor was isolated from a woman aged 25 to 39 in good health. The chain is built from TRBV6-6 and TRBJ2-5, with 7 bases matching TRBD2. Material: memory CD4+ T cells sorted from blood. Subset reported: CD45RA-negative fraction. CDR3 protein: CASSSPRGVNQETQYF. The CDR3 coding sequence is TGTGCCAGCAGTTCCCCCCGGGGGGTCAACCAAGAGACCCAGTACTTC.